This T cell receptor (beta chain) was recovered during a study of blood T cells in healthy people across ages. For the second PCR, which ran for roughly 6 to 12 cycles, a sample-barcoded 5' primer and a J-beta primer mix were used. TCRdb re-called the 5' RACE reads through MiXCR, storing one row per CDR3 protein. The sample has roughly 1.9 million distinct CDR3 sequences, about 39% seen once; the top ten hold roughly 24%. The germline CDR1 and CDR2 sequences are ENHRY and SYGVKD. J gave up 6 bases and V 4 bases, and 7 bases lay outside the gene matches. The CDR3 contains 16 residues. Specimen: blood. The V and J genes are TRBV10-3 and TRBJ2-1, with 12 bases that match TRBD2. This receptor was obtained from a human donor in good health. The CDR3 bases are TGTGCCATCAGTGTTGAACTAGCGGGGGGTCGCAATGAGCAGTTCTTC. It encodes CAISVELAGGRNEQFF.